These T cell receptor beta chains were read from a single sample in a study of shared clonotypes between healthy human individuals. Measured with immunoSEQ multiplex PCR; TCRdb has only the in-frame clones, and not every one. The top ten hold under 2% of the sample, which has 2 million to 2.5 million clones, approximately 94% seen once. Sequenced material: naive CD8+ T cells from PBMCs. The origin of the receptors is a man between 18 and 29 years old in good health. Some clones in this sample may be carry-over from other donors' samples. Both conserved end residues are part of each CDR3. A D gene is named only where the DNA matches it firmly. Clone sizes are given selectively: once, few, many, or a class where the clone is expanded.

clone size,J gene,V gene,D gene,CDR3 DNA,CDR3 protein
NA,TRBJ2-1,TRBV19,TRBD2,TGTGCCAGTAGCCCATGGGGGGGAGCCTACAATGAGCAGTTCTTC,CASSPWGGAYNEQFF
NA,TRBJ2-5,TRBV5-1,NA,TGCGCCAGCAGCTTGGAGGGCGGGATAGGTGAGACCCAGTACTTC,CASSLEGGIGETQYF
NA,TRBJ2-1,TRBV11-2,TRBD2,TGTGCCAGCAGCATTGGACTAGCGGGTGAGCAGTTCTTC,CASSIGLAGEQFF
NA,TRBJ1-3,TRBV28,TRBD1,TGTGCCAGCAGTCCAGAACTCCCGGACAGGGATGGAAACACCATATATTTT,CASSPELPDRDGNTIYF
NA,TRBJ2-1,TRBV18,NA,TGTGCCAGCTCACCAAACAGCCAGTTCTCCTACAATGAGCAGTTCTTC,CASSPNSQFSYNEQFF
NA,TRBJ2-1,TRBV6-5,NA,TGTGCCAGCAGTTACAGCTCCTACAATGAGCAGTTCTTC,CASSYSSYNEQFF
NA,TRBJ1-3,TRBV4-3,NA,TGCGCCAGCAGCCAAGATCGGGCAGGCCTCTCTGGAAACACCATATATTTT,CASSQDRAGLSGNTIYF
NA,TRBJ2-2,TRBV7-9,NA,TGTGCCAGCCGGGACACCGGGGAGCTGTTTTTT,CASRDTGELFF
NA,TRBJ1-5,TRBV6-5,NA,TGTGCCAGCAGCCGCGGGCCTTTAGGTCAGCCCCAGCATTTT,CASSRGPLGQPQHF
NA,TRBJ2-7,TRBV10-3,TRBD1,TGTGCCATCAGCGCGCAGATCCCGGGACAGGGTAGTCTCTCCTACGAGCAGTACTTC,CAISAQIPGQGSLSYEQYF
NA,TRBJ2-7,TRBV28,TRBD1,TGTGCCAGCAGCAGGGCCAGGGACAGGGAGTACTACGAGCAGTACTTC,CASSRARDREYYEQYF
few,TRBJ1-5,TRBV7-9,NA,TGTGCCAGCAGCAAGGGGCCCCCACAGCCCCAGCATTTT,CASSKGPPQPQHF
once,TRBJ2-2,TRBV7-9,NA,TGTGCCAGCTTCCCGCGGCAGGGCACCGGGGAGCTGTTTTTT,CASFPRQGTGELFF
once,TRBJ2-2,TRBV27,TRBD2,TGTGCCAGCAGTTTACGTCTAGCGGCGAACACCGGGGAGCTGTTTTTT,CASSLRLAANTGELFF
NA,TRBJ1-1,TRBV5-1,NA,TGCGCCAGCAGCTTGGGCGCGGGACGGTCCACTGAAGCTTTCTTT,CASSLGAGRSTEAFF
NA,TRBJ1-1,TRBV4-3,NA,TGCGCCAGCAGCCAAGGGACACAAGGGCAGATGAACACTGAAGCTTTCTTT,CASSQGTQGQMNTEAFF
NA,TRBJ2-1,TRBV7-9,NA,TGTGCCAGCAGCCCGGTCGAGCGAAACTCCTACAATGAGCAGTTCTTC,CASSPVERNSYNEQFF
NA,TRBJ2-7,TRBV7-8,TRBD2,TGTGCCAGCAGGCCGGGACTAGCGGAAGCCTACGAGCAGTACTTC,CASRPGLAEAYEQYF
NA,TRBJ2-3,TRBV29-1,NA,TGCAGCGTTGCTGACAGCTTGCAGTATTTT,CSVADSLQYF
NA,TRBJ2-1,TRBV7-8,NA,TGTGCCAGCAGCCGGGGACTTCCTTCCTACAATGAGCAGTTCTTC,CASSRGLPSYNEQFF
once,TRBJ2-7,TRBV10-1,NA,TGCGCCAGCAGGAAAACGGACGGGGACGAGCAGTACTTC,CASRKTDGDEQYF
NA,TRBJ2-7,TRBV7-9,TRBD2,TGTGCCAGCAGCCAGCGGGGGCGGGAAACCTACGAGCAGTACTTC,CASSQRGRETYEQYF
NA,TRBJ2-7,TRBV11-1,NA,TGTGCCAGCAGCTTCGGCAGAAACTACGAGCAGTACTTC,CASSFGRNYEQYF
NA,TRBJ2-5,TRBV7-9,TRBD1,TGTGCCAGCAGCTCCCGGGACAGGGAAGAGACCCAGTACTTC,CASSSRDREETQYF
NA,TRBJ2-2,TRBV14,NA,TGTGCCAGCAGCCAAGATCTTTTAGCCGAGTCGAACACCGGGGAGCTGTTTTTT,CASSQDLLAESNTGELFF
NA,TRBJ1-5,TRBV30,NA,TGTGCCTGGGCCACGGACACGAATCAGCCCCAGCATTTT,CAWATDTNQPQHF
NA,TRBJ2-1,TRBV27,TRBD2,TGTGCCAGCAGTGGGAGGACTAGCGGGAAAATAGGCTACAATGAGCAGTTCTTC,CASSGRTSGKIGYNEQFF
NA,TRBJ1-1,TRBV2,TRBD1,TGTGCCAGCAGTACCCACCCCAGGGGGGGGATCCAAGACACTGAAGCTTTCTTT,CASSTHPRGGIQDTEAFF
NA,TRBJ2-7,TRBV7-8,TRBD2,TGTGCCAGCAGCCAGGGACTAGCGGCCGACTACGAGCAGTACTTC,CASSQGLAADYEQYF
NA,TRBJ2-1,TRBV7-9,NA,TGTGCCAGCAGCTCTAATACCGCTAGCCAGCGAGGCTCCTACAATGAGCAGTTCTTC,CASSSNTASQRGSYNEQFF
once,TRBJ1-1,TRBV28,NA,TGTGCCAGCAGACCAACAGAGCCCACTGAAGCTTTCTTT,CASRPTEPTEAFF